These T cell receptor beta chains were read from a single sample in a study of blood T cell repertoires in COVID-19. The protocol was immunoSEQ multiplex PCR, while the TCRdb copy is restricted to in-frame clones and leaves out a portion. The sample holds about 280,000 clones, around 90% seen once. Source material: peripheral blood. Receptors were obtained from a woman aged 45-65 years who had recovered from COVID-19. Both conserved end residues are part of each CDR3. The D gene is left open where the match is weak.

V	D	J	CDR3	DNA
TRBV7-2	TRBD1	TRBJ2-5	CASSRDRGRETQYF	TGTGCCAGCAGCCGCGACAGGGGCAGAGAGACCCAGTACTTC
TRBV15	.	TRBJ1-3	CATGPSVVGNTIYF	TGTGCCACCGGGCCGAGTGTTGTGGGAAACACCATATATTTT
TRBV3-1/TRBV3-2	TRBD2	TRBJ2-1	CASSPNLSGSVEQFF	TGTGCCAGCAGTCCAAACCTAAGCGGGAGCGTCGAGCAGTTCTTC
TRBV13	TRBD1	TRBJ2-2	CASSRIWDRVGPGELFF	TGTGCCAGCAGCCGAATCTGGGACAGGGTTGGGCCCGGGGAGCTGTTTTTT
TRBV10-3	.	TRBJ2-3	CAISESRTSTDTQYF	TGTGCCATCAGTGAGTCACGGACTTCGACTGATACGCAGTATTTT
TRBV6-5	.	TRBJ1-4	CASKPGGVAEKLFF	TGTGCCAGCAAGCCGGGGGGGGTAGCTGAAAAACTGTTTTTT
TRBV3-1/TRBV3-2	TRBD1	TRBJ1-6	CASQGTGGYNSPLHF	TGTGCCAGCCAAGGGACAGGGGGCTATAATTCACCCCTCCACTTT
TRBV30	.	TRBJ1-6	CAWSRGAGANSPLHF	TGTGCCTGGAGCCGGGGGGCAGGGGCCAATTCACCCCTCCACTTT
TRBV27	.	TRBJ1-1	CASSFTGTMNTEAFF	TGTGCCAGCAGTTTCACAGGGACCATGAACACTGAAGCTTTCTTT
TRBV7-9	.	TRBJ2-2	CASSLIVPTGELFF	TGTGCCAGCAGCTTAATAGTTCCCACCGGGGAGCTGTTTTTT
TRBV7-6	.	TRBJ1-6	CASSLAVSSYNSPLHF	TGTGCCAGCAGCTTAGCAGTTAGCTCCTATAATTCACCCCTCCACTTT
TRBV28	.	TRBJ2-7	CASSSTEWRDLYEQYF	TGTGCCAGCAGTTCCACTGAGTGGCGGGATCTCTACGAGCAGTACTTC
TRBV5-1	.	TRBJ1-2	CASSLVAGEHGYTF	TGCGCCAGCAGCTTGGTGGCAGGGGAACATGGCTACACCTTC
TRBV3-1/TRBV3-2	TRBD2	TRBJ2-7	CASSPKGGAGGREQYF	TGTGCCAGCAGCCCCAAGGGGGGTGCGGGGGGTAGGGAGCAGTACTTC